This entry is about one T cell receptor (beta chain). Its cognate antigen has yet to be identified. No quality values exist for individual bases; no much larger clone is one base distant. This sample stems from a study of control samples from healthy donors and cancer patients (dated by TCRdb to about 2020). CDR1 and CDR2 are drawn from the germline V gene: SNHLY, FYNNEI. Trimming costs V 6 bases and J 0 bases, and their ends lie 5 bases apart. Including the terminal cysteine and phenylalanine, the CDR3 comprises 12 residues. Only the CDR3 portion is preserved as DNA: 36 bases, with reading frame beginning at the first base. Receptor amplification or capture employed the immunoSEQ multiplex PCR assay. TCRdb stores this immuneACCESS table with in-frame sequences only. Part of the clones is absent; in the studies checked, under half of the shortfall reflects unresolved V genes, and no reason is known for the rest. For this sample there are approximately 230,000 clones; about four fifths appear just once. The ten largest clones take up 13% of the sample.

The rearrangement combines TRBV2 with TRBJ2-5, with the D gene possibly TRBD1 or TRBD2, each one fitting 5 bases. The receptor was isolated from a woman aged 55-75 years with lung cancer. Sequencing input: PBMCs. The DNA is TGTGCCAGCAGGGGGGACCAAGAGACCCAGTACTTC. It codes for CASRGDQETQYF.